This T cell receptor beta chain derives from a study of OX40 agonist ivuxolimab in advanced cancers. At the level of the study: Patients received ivuxolimab, an intravenous treatment, every 2 weeks at 0.01 to 10 mg/kg. Hepatocellular carcinoma, melanoma, renal cell or head and neck cancer was diagnosed in the dose-escalation patients.

Notes on the study in general: The authors also found low normalized T-cell clonal expansion in some nonresponders.

Comment on this clone: Its antigen is undetermined.

Repertoires were generated with immunoSEQ multiplex PCR, while TCRdb's copy carries only in-frame clones and drops some. This sample has 85,000 to 100,000 clones, with approximately 89% found just once. V lost 1 base to trimming and J lost 2 bases; unmatched junction nucleotides: 0. The CDR3 runs 14 residues. From germline, CDR1 is LNHNV and CDR2 YYDKDF (reference sequence). Sequencing was performed on CD4+ or CD8+ T cells sorted from blood, taken in a trial of the OX40 agonist ivuxolimab. The sequence was collected from an adult with an advanced solid tumor such as melanoma, head and neck, liver or kidney cancer. The chain recombines TRBV15 with TRBJ2-5, with TRBD1 matching over 8 bases. CDR3 bases: TGTGCCACCAGCAGAGGGACAGGGCAAGAGACCCAGTACTTC. Residues: CATSRGTGQETQYF.